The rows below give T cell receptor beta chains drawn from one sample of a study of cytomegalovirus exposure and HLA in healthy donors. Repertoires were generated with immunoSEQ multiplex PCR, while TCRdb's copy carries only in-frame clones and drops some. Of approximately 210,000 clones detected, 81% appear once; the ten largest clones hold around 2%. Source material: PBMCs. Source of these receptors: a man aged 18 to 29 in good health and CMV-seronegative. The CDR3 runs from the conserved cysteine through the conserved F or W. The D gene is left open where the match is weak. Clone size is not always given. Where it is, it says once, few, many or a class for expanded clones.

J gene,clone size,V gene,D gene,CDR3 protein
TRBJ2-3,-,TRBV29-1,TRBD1,CSSHGGTGPLTQYF
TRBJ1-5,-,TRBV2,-,CASSAGRGSNQPQHF
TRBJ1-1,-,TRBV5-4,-,CASSLGGGNTEAFF
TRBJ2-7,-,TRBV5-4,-,CASSSGAGLSYEQYF
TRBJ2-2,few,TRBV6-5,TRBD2,CASSYRAGGPGGELFF
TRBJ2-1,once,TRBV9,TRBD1,CASSGRDRGRLHPSDEQFF
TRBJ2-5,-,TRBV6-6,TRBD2,CASIPFGGAQETQYF
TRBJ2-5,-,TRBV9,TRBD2,CASRRLRQRGEQETQYF
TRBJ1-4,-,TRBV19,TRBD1,CASSREGQNEKLFF
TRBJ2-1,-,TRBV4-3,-,CASSHKQGEGNEQFF
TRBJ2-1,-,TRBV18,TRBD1,CASSPPSKGQASNEQFF
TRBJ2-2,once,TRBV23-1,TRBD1,CASMDRINTGELFF
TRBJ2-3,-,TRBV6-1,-,CASSGFQGEADTQYF
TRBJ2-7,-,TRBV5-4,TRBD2,CASSLGLAGSYEQYF
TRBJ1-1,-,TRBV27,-,CASSLKLGGSTEAFF
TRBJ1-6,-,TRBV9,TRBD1,CASSVEQGNSPLHF
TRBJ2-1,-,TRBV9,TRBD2,CASSVSSGSHNEQFF
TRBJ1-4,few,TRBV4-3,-,CASSPEQGRTKLFF
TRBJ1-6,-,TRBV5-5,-,CASTLLTLVNSPLHF
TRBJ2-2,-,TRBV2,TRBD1,CASRMRAAGGPTDTGELFF
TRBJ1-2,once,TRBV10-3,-,CAISGGEQDGYTF
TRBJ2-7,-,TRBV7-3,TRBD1,CASSLSGQGSYEQYF
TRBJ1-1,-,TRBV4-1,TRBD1,CASSQDRGRTGLNTEAFF
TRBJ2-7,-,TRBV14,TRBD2,CASSHLTSGRSYEQYF
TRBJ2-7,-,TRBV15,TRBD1,CATSRGRDRGSYEQYF
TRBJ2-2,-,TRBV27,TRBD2,CASTATSGIHSPGELFF
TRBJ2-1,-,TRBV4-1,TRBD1,CASSQDAGTGYNERVF
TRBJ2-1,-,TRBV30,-,CAWSKQGEQFF
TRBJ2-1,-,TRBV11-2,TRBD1,CASSRDSPYNEQFF
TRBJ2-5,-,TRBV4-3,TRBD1,CASSQVSARGETQYF
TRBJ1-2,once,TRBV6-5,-,CASSYRPTGPYGYTF
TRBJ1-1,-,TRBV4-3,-,CASSPLSGTEAFF
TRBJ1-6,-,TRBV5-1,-,CASSLARDSPLHF
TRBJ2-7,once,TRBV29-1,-,CSVHKGATYEQYF
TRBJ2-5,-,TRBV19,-,CASSIGALSMQETQYF
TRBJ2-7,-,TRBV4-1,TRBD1,CASSRTGLGYEQYF
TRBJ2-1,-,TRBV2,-,CASNNPLASIYNEQFF
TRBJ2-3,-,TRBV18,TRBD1,CASSPYRDRVTDTQYF
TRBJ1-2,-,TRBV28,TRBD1,CASSVGTGGYGYTF
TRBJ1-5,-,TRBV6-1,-,CASSVPGDPYQPQHF
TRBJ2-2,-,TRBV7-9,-,CASSSLVRANTGELFF
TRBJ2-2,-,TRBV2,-,CAITISLGRGGELFF
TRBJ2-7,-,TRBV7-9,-,CASSFRNPYEQYF
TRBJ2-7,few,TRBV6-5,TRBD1,CASSYLGTGESHEQYF
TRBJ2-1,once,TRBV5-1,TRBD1,CASSLGQGFYNEQFF
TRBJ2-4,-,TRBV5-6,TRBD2,CASSLLQGGSKNIQYF
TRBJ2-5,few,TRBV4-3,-,CASSQEPMAETQYF
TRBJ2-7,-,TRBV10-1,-,CASSEYLYEQYF
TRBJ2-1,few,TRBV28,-,CASSSEQFF
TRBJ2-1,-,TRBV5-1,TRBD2,CASSFWGGLQGNEQFF
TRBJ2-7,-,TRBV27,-,CASRTGSSYEQYF
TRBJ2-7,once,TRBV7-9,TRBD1,CASSPRLGRGYEQYF
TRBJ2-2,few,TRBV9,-,CASSPREGTAGELFF
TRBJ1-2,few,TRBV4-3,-,CASSQDAQGNYGYTF
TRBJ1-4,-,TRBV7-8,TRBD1,CASSSQGVINEKLFF